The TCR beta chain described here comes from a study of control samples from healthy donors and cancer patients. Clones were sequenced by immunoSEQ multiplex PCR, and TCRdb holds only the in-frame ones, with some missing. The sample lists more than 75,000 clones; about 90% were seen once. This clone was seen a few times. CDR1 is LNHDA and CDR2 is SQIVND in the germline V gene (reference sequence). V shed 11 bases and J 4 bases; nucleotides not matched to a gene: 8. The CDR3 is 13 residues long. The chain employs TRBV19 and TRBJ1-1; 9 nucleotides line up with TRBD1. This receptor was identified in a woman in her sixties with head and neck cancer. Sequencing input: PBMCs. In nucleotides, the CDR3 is TGTGCCTCGAGACAGGGGGGGATCACTGAAGCTTTCTTT. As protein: CASRQGGITEAFF. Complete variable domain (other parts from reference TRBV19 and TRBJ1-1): DGGITQSPKYLFRKEGQNVTLSCEQNLNHDAMYWYRQDPGQGLRLIYYSQIVNDFQKGDIAEGYSVSREKKESFPLTVTSAQKNPTAFYLCASRQGGITEAFFGQGTRLTVV.